The 20 T cell receptor beta chains given below trace back to one sample, sequenced in a study of shared clonotypes between healthy human individuals. Method: immunoSEQ multiplex PCR; TCRdb's copy keeps in-frame clones and lacks some. This sample carries roughly 2.6 million clones, over 85% of them seen once, and the ten largest clones take over 0.12%. Sequencing was performed on naive CD4+ T cells sorted from blood. Subset specified: CD45RA+ positively selected. The origin of the receptors is a man between 18 and 29 years old in good health.

This clone was picked up one time. J is TRBJ2-5 and V is TRBV30; no definite D call. The end of the DNA aligns better with TRBJ2-7, so the J call may be wrong. Germline lookup yields CDR1 GTSNPN and CDR2 SVGIG (reference sequence). The CDR3 totals 13 residues. The CDR3 loop reads CAWNRRRTYEQYF. The CDR3 bases are TGTGCCTGGAATCGCCGGAGAACCTACGAGCAGTACTTC.

CDR3 nucleotides: TGTGCCAGCAGAACACATGGAGAGGTCTATGGCTACACCTTC. Its translation is CASRTHGEVYGYTF. This chain links TRBV6-6 with TRBJ1-2; unclear D gene. Trimming pared 6 bases from V and 4 bases from J, leaving 15 bases between. CDR1 and CDR2 (germline): MNHNY, SVGAGI (reference sequence). The CDR3 extends over 14 amino acids.

J is TRBJ1-2 and V is TRBV30; 7 positions match TRBD1. The CDR3 runs to 15 residues. V lost 6 bases, J lost 7 bases, and 17 bases stayed unmatched. CDR1 and CDR2 (germline): GTSNPN, SVGIG (reference sequence). The CDR3 DNA follows: TGTGCCTGTACCGGTCCGGGACAGTGGGCCGGTGGCTACACCTTC. Translated, it gives CACTGPGQWAGGYTF.

This clone was seen once. CDR3 DNA sequence: TGCGCCAGCAGCCAAGATGACAGGACAGAGACCCAGTACTTC. Translated: CASSQDDRTETQYF. The chain is built from TRBV4-1 and TRBJ2-5; a weak D match, TRBD1 (6 bases). V lost 0 bases and J lost 4, with 9 bases in between. The CDR3 is 14 amino acids. CDR1 MGHRA and CDR2 YSYEKL come from the germline V gene.

CDR3 loop: CASSLAQDGRNTIYF. The CDR3, as DNA: TGTGCCAGCAGCTTGGCCCAGGACGGTCGAAACACCATATATTTT. V is TRBV5-4 and J is TRBJ1-3; D gene ambiguous. Germline CDR1 reads SGHNT; CDR2 reads YYREEE (reference sequence). This CDR3 spans 15 amino acids. The germline V and J ends were trimmed by 0 bases and 5 bases, with 12 bases remaining between them.

The chain joins TRBV6-5 to TRBJ1-5; the D is unclear. Per germline, CDR1 MNHEY and CDR2 SVGAGI. This CDR3 region has 13 residues. The ends were cut back, 5 bases at V and 4 bases at J, with 9 bases in the middle. CDR3 in amino acids: CASSPTVNQPQHF. In DNA form, the CDR3 reads TGTGCCAGCAGTCCTACCGTAAATCAGCCCCAGCATTTT.

The table lists this clone with a count of one. It is unclear where the CDR3 begins or ends on the DNA, so no DNA is shown, and the CDR3 is as TCRdb lists it. The CDR3 here is CASSFGPGEVKNIQYF. This chain joins TRBV7-9 and TRBJ2-4; whether TRBD2, the table's D call, matches the DNA was not checked. The germline CDR1 and CDR2 sequences are SEHNR and FQNEAQ (reference sequence). The CDR3 spans 16 amino acids, including both terminal residues.

This chain links TRBV5-3 with TRBJ2-3; TRBD2 agrees at 12 bases. TRBV5-3 is an ORF; its function is uncertain. The J segment lost 4 bases and the V segment lost 1 base, leaving 4 bases of the junction unmatched. The CDR3 runs 16 residues. The CDR3 bases are TGTGCCAGAAGCTTGACTAGCGGGAGGTTCGCAGATACGCAGTATTTT. It specifies CARSLTSGRFADTQYF.

The chain uses TRBV30 and TRBJ2-5; 8 positions match TRBD1. J gave up 5 bases and V 4 bases, and 9 bases lay outside the gene matches. This CDR3 has 14 amino acids. Germline CDR1 is GTSNPN and CDR2 is SVGIG (reference sequence). CDR3 DNA: TGTGCCTGGAACGACAGGGGCCGAGGGGAGACCCAGTACTTC. Amino acid sequence: CAWNDRGRGETQYF.

This chain joins TRBV5-4 and TRBJ1-6, with no clear D. Germline CDR1 SGHNT, CDR2 YYREEE (reference sequence). The V gene lost 0 bases and the J gene lost 5 bases, with 9 bases spanning the gap. The CDR3 runs to 15 residues. In nucleotides, the CDR3 is TGTGCCAGCAGCTTGGATCCAGTTAATAATTCACCCCTCCACTTT. It is translated as CASSLDPVNNSPLHF.

The rearrangement uses TRBV30 and TRBJ1-1; no definite D call. Deletions cut 0 bases from V and 11 bases from J, with 13 bases between. This CDR3 is built from 12 residues. In germline, CDR1 is GTSNPN, CDR2 SVGIG (reference sequence). The CDR3 here is CAWSVGPPAAFF. The CDR3 nucleotides read TGTGCCTGGAGTGTCGGGCCCCCTGCGGCTTTCTTT.

This rearrangement joins TRBV7-3 to TRBJ1-2; D perhaps matches TRBD1 (6 bases). Germline values: CDR1 SGHTA, CDR2 FQGTGA. Deletions cut 4 bases from V and 8 bases from J, with 20 bases between. The CDR3 covers 15 residues. The CDR3 spells CASSSTPGAREGYTF. CDR3 sequence (DNA): TGTGCCAGCAGCTCGACTCCAGGGGCGCGAGAAGGCTACACCTTC.

The chain has TRBV2 and TRBJ2-7, with D possibly TRBD2 on 5 matching bases. The CDR3 runs to 14 residues. CDR1 SNHLY and CDR2 FYNNEI come from the germline V gene. Trimming cost V 6 bases and J 0 bases, with 12 bases left between them. CDR3 DNA sequence: TGTGCCAGCAGCGGACTGGTAGTCTCCTACGAGCAGTACTTC. Protein product: CASSGLVVSYEQYF.

The rearrangement links TRBV9 to TRBJ2-5; D not certain. Trimming took 0 bases from V and 5 from J, leaving 11 bases between them. The CDR3 runs to 14 residues. Germline loops: CDR1 SGDLS, CDR2 YYNGEE. CDR3 nucleotide sequence: TGTGCCAGCAGCGTAGGAGACTTTGCGGAGACCCAGTACTTC. Translating gives CASSVGDFAETQYF.

The rearrangement links TRBV5-1 to TRBJ1-6; 7 bases agree with TRBD1. The V and J ends lost 4 bases and 3 bases, in that order; junction bases with no gene match: 4. This CDR3 spans 15 amino acids. Germline V gene lookup returns CDR1 SGHRS and CDR2 YFSETQ. This CDR3 is CASSQRDSYNSPLHF. CDR3 in DNA: TGCGCCAGCAGCCAACGGGACAGCTATAATTCACCCCTCCACTTT.

Note on this clone: One junction end disagrees with the germline gene, perhaps due to a read error. The V and J genes are TRBV6-5 and TRBJ1-1; D is uncertain. Germline V gene lookup returns CDR1 MNHEY and CDR2 SVGAGI. CDR3 length equals 13 residues. Written as DNA, the CDR3 is TGTGCCATCAGTGAGGCTCAGAACACTGAAGCTTTCTTT. Its translation is CAISEAQNTEAFF.

The chain employs TRBV5-1 and TRBJ1-4; D remains unclear. The CDR3 totals 17 residues. The germline V gene encodes CDR1 SGHRS and CDR2 YFSETQ. The V end was cut by 2 bases, the J end by 8 bases, with 22 bases between. This CDR3 is CASSFDNRQGSGEKLFF. In DNA, the CDR3 is TGCGCCAGCAGCTTCGACAACCGACAAGGCAGCGGAGAAAAACTGTTTTTT. The variable domain in full, completed from reference TRBV5-1 and TRBJ1-4, reads KAGVTQTPRYLIKTRGQQVTLSCSPISGHRSVSWYQQTPGQGLQFLFEYFSETQRNKGNFPGRFSGRQFSNSRSEMNVSTLELGDSALYLCASSFDNRQGSGEKLFFGSGTQLSVL.

This clone appeared a single time. This chain joins TRBV27 and TRBJ1-6; 7 nucleotides agree with TRBD1. This CDR3 region has 17 residues. The J segment lost 0 bases and the V segment lost 5 bases, leaving 7 bases of the junction unmatched. CDR1 is MNHEY and CDR2 is SMNVEV in the germline V gene (reference sequence). This CDR3 reads CASSPGTASSYNSPLHF. CDR3 nucleotide sequence: TGTGCCAGCAGTCCCGGGACAGCGAGCTCCTATAATTCACCCCTCCACTTT.

A note on this clone: The sample holds other DNA sequences that translate to the same CDR3. The chain's CDR3 is CASSDGGNQPQHF. The CDR3, as DNA: TGTGCCAGCAGTGATGGGGGGAATCAGCCCCAGCATTTT. The chain employs TRBV2 and TRBJ1-5; possible D gene TRBD1, 5 bases. V shed 3 bases and J shed 4 bases, with 7 bases lying between them. The CDR3 sequence is 13 residues long. Germline lookup yields CDR1 SNHLY and CDR2 FYNNEI. The full variable domain, in which reference TRBV2 and TRBJ1-5 provide the parts outside the CDR3, is EPEVTQTPSHQVTQMGQEVILRCVPISNHLYFYWYRQILGQKVEFLVSFYNNEISEKSEIFDDQFSVERPDGSNFTLKIRSTKLEDSAMYFCASSDGGNQPQHFGDGTRLSIL.

The chain has TRBV2 and TRBJ2-7; maybe TRBD2 (5 bases). V was shortened by 7 bases and J by 1 base, with 14 bases between the two germline ends. This CDR3 contains 14 residues. The V gene's germline CDR1 is SNHLY and CDR2 FYNNEI. CDR3 coding DNA: TGTGCCAGCACCCAGGCTAGCAGTTCCTACGAGCAGTACTTC. Amino acids: CASTQASSSYEQYF.